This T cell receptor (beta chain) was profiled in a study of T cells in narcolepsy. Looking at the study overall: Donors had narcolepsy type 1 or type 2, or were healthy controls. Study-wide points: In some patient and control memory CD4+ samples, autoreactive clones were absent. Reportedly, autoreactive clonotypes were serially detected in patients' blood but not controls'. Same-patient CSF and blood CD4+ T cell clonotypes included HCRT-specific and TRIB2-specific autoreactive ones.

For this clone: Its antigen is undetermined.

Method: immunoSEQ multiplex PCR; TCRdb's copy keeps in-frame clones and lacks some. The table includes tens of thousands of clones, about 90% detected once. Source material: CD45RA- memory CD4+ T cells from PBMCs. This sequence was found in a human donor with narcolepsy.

Written as DNA, the CDR3 is TGTGCCAGCAGCGATTTTTGGGTAGCGGCCTCCTACGAGCAGTACTTC. Its protein product is CASSDFWVAASYEQYF. This chain joins TRBV11-2 and TRBJ2-7, with D possibly TRBD2 on 6 matching bases. Germline V gene data show CDR1 as SGHAT and CDR2 as FQNNGV. V lost 5 bases and J 0 bases, leaving 17 bases between the germline ends. This CDR3 has 16 residues. Based on the CDR3 plus reference TRBV11-2 and TRBJ2-7, the full variable domain is EAGVAQSPRYKIIEKRQSVAFWCNPISGHATLYWYQQILGQGPKLLIQFQNNGVVDDSQLPKDRFSAERLKGVDSTLKIQPAKLEDSAVYLCASSDFWVAASYEQYFGPGTRLTVT.